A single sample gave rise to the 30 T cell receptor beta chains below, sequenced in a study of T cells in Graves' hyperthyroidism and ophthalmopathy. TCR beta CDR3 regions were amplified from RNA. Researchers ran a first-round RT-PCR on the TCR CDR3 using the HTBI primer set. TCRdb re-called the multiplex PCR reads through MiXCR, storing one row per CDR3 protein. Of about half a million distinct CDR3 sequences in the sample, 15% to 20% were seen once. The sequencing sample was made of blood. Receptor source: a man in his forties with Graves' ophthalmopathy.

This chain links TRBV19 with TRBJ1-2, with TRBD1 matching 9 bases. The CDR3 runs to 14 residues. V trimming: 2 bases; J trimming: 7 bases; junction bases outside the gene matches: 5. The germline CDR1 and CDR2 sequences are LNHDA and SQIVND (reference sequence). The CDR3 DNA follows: TGTGCCAGTAGTATAACAGGGGGCGCGAGTGGCTACACCTTC. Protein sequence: CASSITGGASGYTF. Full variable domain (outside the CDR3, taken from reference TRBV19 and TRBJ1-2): DGGITQSPKYLFRKEGQNVTLSCEQNLNHDAMYWYRQDPGQGLRLIYYSQIVNDFQKGDIAEGYSVSREKKESFPLTVTSAQKNPTAFYLCASSITGGASGYTFGSGTRLTVV.

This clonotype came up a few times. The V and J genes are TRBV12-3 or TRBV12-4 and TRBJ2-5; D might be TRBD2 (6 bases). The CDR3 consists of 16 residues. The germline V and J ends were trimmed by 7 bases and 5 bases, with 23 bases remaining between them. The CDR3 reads CASTSSSLSRGETQYF. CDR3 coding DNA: TGTGCCAGCACCTCCTCCTCTTTGAGTCGGGGGGAGACCCAGTACTTC.

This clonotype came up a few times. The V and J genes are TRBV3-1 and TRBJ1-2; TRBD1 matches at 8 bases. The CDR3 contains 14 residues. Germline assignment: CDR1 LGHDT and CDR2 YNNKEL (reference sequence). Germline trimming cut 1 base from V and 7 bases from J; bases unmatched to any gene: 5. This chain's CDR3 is CASSQGGTGRGYTF. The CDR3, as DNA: TGTGCCAGCAGCCAAGGCGGGACAGGCCGTGGCTACACCTTC.

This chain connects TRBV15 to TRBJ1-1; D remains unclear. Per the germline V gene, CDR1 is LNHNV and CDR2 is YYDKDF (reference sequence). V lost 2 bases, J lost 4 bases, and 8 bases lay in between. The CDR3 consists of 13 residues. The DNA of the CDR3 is TGTGCCACCAGCAGAATAGATCCCACTGAAGCTTTCTTT. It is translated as CATSRIDPTEAFF.

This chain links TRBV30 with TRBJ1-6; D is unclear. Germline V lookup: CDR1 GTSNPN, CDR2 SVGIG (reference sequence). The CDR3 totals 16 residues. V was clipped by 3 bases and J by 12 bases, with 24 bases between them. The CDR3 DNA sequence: TGTGCCTGGAGCCGGTCTGGTTCGGCGGAGCGGCGACCCCTCCACTTT. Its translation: CAWSRSGSAERRPLHF.

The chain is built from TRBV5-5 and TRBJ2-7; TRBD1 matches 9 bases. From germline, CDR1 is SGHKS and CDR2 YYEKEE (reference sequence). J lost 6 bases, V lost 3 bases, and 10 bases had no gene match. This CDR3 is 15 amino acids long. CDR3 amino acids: CASSSGGRTGVEQYF. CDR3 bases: TGTGCCAGCAGCTCAGGGGGTAGGACAGGGGTCGAGCAGTACTTC.

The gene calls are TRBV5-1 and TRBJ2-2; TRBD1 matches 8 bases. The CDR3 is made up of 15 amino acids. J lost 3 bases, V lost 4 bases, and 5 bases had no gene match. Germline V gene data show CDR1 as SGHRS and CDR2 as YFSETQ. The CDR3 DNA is TGCGCCAGCAGCATGGACAGGGCGGACACCGGGGAGCTGTTTTTT. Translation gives CASSMDRADTGELFF. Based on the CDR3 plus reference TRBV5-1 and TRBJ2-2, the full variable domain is KAGVTQTPRYLIKTRGQQVTLSCSPISGHRSVSWYQQTPGQGLQFLFEYFSETQRNKGNFPGRFSGRQFSNSRSEMNVSTLELGDSALYLCASSMDRADTGELFFGEGSRLTVL.

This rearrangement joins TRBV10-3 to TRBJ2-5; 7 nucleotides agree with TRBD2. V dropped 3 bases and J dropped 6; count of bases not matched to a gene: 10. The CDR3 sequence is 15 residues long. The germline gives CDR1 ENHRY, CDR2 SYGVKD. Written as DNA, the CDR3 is TGTGCCATCAGTGACCGGGACTACCAACAAAAGACCCAGTACTTC. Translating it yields CAISDRDYQQKTQYF.

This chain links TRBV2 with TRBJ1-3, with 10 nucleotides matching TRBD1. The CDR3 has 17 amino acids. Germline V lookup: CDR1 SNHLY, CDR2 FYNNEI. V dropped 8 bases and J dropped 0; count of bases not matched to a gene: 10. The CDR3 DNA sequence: TGTGCCAGCGGAATAACCGGGACAGGGGCCTCTGGAAACACCATATATTTT. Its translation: CASGITGTGASGNTIYF.

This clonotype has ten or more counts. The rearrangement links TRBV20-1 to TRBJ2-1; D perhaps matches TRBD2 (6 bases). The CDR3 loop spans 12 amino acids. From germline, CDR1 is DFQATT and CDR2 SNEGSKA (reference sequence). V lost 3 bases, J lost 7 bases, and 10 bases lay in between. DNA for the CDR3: TGCAGTGCTAGCGGGGACTGGAATGAGCAGTTCTTC. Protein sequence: CSASGDWNEQFF.

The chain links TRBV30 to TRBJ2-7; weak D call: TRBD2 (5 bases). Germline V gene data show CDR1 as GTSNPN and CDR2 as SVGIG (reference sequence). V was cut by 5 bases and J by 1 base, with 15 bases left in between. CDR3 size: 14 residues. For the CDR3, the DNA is TGTGCCTGGGCCAGGCCCGGGATTTCCTACGAGCAGTACTTC. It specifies CAWARPGISYEQYF.

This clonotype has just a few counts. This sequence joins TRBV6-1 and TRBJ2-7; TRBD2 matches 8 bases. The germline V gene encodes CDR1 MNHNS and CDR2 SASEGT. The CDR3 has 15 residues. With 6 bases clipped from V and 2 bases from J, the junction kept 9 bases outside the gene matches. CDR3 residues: CASRQHSGKAYEQYF. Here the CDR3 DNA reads TGTGCCAGCAGACAACATAGCGGGAAAGCCTACGAGCAGTACTTC.

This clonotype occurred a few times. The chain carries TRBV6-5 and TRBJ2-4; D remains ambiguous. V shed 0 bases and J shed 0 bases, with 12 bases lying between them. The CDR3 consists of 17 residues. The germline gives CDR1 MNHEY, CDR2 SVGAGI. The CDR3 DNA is TGTGCCAGCAGTTACTCGAGGACCGACCTAGCCAAAAACATTCAGTACTTC. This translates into CASSYSRTDLAKNIQYF.

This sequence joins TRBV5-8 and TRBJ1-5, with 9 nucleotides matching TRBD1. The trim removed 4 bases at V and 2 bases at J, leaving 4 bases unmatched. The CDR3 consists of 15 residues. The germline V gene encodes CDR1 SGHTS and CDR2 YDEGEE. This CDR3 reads CASSRTGVGNQPQHF. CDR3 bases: TGTGCCAGCAGCCGGACAGGGGTGGGCAATCAGCCCCAGCATTTT.

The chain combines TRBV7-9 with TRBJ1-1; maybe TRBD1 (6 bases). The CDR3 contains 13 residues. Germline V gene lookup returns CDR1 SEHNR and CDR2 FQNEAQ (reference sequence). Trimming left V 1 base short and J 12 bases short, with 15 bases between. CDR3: CASSLEGGPRTFF. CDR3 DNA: TGTGCCAGCAGCTTAGAGGGGGGGCCAAGGACTTTCTTT.

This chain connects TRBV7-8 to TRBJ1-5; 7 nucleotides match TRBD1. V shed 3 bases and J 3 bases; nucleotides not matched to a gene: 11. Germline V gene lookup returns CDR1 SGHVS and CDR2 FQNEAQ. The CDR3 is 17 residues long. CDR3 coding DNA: TGTGCCAGCAGCTTCAACAGGGGATCTCAGAACAATCAGCCCCAGCATTTT. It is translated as CASSFNRGSQNNQPQHF.

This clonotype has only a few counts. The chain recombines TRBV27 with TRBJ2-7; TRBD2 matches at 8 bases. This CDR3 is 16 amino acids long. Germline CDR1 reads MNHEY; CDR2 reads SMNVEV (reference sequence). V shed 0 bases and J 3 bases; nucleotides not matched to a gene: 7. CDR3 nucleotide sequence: TGTGCCAGCAGTTTATCGGGCGGGGGGCCCCTCTACGAGCAGTACTTC. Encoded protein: CASSLSGGGPLYEQYF.

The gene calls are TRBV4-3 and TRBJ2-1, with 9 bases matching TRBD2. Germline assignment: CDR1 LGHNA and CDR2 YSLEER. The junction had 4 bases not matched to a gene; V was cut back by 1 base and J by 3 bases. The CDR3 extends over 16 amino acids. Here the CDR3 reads CASSQASGAVYNEQFF. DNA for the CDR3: TGCGCCAGCAGCCAAGCTAGCGGGGCCGTCTACAATGAGCAGTTCTTC.

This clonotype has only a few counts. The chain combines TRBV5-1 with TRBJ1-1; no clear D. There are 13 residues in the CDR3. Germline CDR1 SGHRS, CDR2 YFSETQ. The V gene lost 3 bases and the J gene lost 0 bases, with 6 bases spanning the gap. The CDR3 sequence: CASSSYMNTEAFF. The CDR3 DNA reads TGCGCCAGCAGCTCCTATATGAACACTGAAGCTTTCTTT.

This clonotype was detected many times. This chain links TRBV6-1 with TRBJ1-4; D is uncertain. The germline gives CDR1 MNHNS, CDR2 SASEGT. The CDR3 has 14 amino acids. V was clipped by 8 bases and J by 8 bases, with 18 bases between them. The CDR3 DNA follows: TGTGCCAGCGGTACGTGGGGTGTGAAAGAAAAACTGTTTTTT. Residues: CASGTWGVKEKLFF.

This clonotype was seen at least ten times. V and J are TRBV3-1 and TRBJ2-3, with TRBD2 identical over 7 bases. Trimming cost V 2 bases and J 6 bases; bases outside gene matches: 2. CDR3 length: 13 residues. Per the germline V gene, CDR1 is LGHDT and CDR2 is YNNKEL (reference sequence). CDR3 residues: CASSQRREDTQYF. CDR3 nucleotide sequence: TGTGCCAGCAGCCAAAGGCGGGAGGATACGCAGTATTTT.

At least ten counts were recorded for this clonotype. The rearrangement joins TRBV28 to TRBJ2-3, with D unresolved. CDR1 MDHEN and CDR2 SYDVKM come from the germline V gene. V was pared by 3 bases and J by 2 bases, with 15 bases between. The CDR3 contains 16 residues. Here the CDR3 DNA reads TGTGCCAGCAGTTTGGTCTCGGTCTCGGACACAGATACGCAGTATTTT. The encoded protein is CASSLVSVSDTDTQYF.

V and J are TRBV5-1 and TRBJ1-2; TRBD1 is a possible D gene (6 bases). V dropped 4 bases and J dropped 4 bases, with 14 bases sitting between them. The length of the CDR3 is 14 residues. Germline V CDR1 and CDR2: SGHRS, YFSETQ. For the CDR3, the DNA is TGCGCCAGCAGCAGTGAATGGGGGCTCTATGGCTACACCTTC. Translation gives CASSSEWGLYGYTF.

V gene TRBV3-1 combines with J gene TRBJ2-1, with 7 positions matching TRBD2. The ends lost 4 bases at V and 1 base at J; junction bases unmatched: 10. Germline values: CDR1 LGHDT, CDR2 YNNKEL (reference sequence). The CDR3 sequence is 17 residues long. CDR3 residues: CASSPAPPSGSYNEQFF. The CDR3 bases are TGTGCCAGCAGCCCCGCACCCCCTAGCGGTTCCTACAATGAGCAGTTCTTC.

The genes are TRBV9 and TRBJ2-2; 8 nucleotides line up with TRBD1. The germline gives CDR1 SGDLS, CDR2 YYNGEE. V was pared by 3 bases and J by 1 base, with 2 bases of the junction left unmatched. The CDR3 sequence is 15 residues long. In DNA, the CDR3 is TGTGCCAGCAGCGCCGGGACAGGGAACACCGGGGAGCTGTTTTTT. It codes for CASSAGTGNTGELFF.

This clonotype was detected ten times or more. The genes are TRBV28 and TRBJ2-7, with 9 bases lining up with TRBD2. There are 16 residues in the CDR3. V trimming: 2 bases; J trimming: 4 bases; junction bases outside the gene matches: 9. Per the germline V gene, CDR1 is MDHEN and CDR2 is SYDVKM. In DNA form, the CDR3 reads TGTGCCAGCAGTTTAGGGGGACTAGCCCCCATTTACGAGCAGTACTTC. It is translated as CASSLGGLAPIYEQYF. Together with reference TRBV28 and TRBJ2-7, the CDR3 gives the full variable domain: DVKVTQSSRYLVKRTGEKVFLECVQDMDHENMFWYRQDPGLGLRLIYFSYDVKMKEKGDIPEGYSVSREKKERFSLILESASTNQTSMYLCASSLGGLAPIYEQYFGPGTRLTVT.

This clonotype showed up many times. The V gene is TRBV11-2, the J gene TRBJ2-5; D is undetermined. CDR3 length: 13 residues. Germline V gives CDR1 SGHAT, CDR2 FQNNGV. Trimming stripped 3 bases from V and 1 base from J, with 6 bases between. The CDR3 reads CASSFGAQETQYF. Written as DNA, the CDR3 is TGTGCCAGCAGCTTCGGTGCCCAAGAGACCCAGTACTTC.

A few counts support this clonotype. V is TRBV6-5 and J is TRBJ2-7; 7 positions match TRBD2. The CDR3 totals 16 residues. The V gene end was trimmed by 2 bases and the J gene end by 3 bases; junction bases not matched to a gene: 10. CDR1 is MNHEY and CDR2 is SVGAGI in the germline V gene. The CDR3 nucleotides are TGTGCCAGCAGTTACAGGGCAGCGGGGACCTACTACGAGCAGTACTTC. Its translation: CASSYRAAGTYYEQYF.

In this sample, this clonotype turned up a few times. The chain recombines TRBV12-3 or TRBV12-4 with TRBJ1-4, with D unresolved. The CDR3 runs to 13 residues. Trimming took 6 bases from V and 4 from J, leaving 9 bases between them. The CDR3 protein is CASRMGFNEKLFF. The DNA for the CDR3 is TGTGCCAGCAGGATGGGGTTTAATGAAAAACTGTTTTTT.

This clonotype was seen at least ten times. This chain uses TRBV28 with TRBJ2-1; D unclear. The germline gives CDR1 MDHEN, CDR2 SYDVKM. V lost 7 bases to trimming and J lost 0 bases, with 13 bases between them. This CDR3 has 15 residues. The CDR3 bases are TGTGCCAGCATGTGGGCAGAAAACTCCTACAATGAGCAGTTCTTC. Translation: CASMWAENSYNEQFF.